This T cell receptor (beta chain) appears in the sequencing data of a study of breast tumors, draining lymph nodes, adjacent tissues. Study-wide results and limits: Data fit most tumor T cells coming from lymph node, expanding in tumor. Compared with basal-like, luminal-like tumors shared significantly more repertoire with nontumor tissue. Data only fit, rather than demonstrated, lymph node origin of most tumor T cells. Tumor TCR diversity was below lymph nodes but above nontumor tissue.

A single record per CDR3 protein comes from TCRdb applying MiXCR to the multiplex PCR reads. The sample holds under 35,000 distinct CDR3 sequences, roughly 69% seen once. Worth noting for this clonotype: The antigen is undetermined.

Sequencing used breast tumor tissue. The clonotype comes from a female donor with breast cancer. Some clones in this sample may be carry-over from other donors' samples.

The CDR3 region has the DNA TGTGCCAGCAGTTTAGTCGGACAGGGGACAGGCTACACCTTC. Protein: CASSLVGQGTGYTF. The chain uses TRBV12-3 or TRBV12-4 and TRBJ1-2; 9 nucleotides agree with TRBD1. The V and J ends lost 1 base and 8 bases, in that order; junction bases with no gene match: 5. This CDR3 contains 14 residues.